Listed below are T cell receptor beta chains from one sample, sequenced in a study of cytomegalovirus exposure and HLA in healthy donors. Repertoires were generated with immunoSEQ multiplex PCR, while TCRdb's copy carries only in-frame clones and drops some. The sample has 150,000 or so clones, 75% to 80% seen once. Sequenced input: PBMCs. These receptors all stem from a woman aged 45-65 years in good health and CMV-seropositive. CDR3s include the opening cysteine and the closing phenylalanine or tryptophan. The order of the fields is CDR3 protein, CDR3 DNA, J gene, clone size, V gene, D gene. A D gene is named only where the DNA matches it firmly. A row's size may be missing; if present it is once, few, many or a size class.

CDR3 protein: CASTQGGTTYEQYF
CDR3 DNA: TGTGCCAGCACCCAAGGCGGGACTACCTACGAGCAGTACTTC
J gene: TRBJ2-7
clone size: -
V gene: TRBV11-2
D gene: TRBD2

CDR3 protein: CASSFADRQAYEQYF
CDR3 DNA: TGTGCCAGCAGTTTCGCGGACAGGCAAGCCTACGAGCAGTACTTC
J gene: TRBJ2-7
clone size: few
V gene: TRBV28
D gene: TRBD1

CDR3 protein: CASSYQPQGAYNEQFF
CDR3 DNA: TGTGCCAGCAGTTACCAACCTCAGGGGGCCTACAATGAGCAGTTCTTC
J gene: TRBJ2-1
clone size: -
V gene: TRBV6-5
D gene: TRBD1

CDR3 protein: CASSSRTGMQETQYF
CDR3 DNA: TGTGCCAGCAGTTCAAGGACAGGGATGCAAGAGACCCAGTACTTC
J gene: TRBJ2-5
clone size: -
V gene: TRBV6-6
D gene: TRBD1

CDR3 protein: CASSVIRGQGGGNQPQHF
CDR3 DNA: TGTGCCAGCAGTGTTATTAGGGGACAGGGAGGGGGCAATCAGCCCCAGCATTTT
J gene: TRBJ1-5
clone size: once
V gene: TRBV2
D gene: TRBD1

CDR3 protein: CASSPRLTGKNTEAFF
CDR3 DNA: TGTGCCAGCAGCCCTCGCTTGACAGGTAAGAACACTGAAGCTTTCTTT
J gene: TRBJ1-1
clone size: -
V gene: TRBV4-2
D gene: -

CDR3 protein: CASSVGGDSPYEQYF
CDR3 DNA: TGTGCCAGCAGCGTTGGTGGAGACAGCCCCTACGAGCAGTACTTC
J gene: TRBJ2-7
clone size: -
V gene: TRBV9
D gene: -

CDR3 protein: CASSPDRNYGYTF
CDR3 DNA: TGTGCCAGCAGTCCTGACAGGAACTATGGCTACACCTTC
J gene: TRBJ1-2
clone size: -
V gene: TRBV6-1
D gene: -

CDR3 protein: CASSRQGLGYEQYF
CDR3 DNA: TGTGCCAGCAGTCGACAGGGGCTAGGCTACGAGCAGTACTTC
J gene: TRBJ2-7
clone size: -
V gene: TRBV27
D gene: TRBD1

CDR3 protein: CASSEAGTGYEKLFF
CDR3 DNA: TGTGCCAGCAGTGAGGCCGGGACAGGGTATGAAAAACTGTTTTTT
J gene: TRBJ1-4
clone size: once
V gene: TRBV6-1
D gene: TRBD1

CDR3 protein: CASSLPDDRVRRYGYTF
CDR3 DNA: TGTGCCAGCAGTTTGCCCGATGACAGGGTACGCCGATATGGCTACACCTTC
J gene: TRBJ1-2
clone size: -
V gene: TRBV28
D gene: TRBD1

CDR3 protein: CASLLGTGGGYTF
CDR3 DNA: TGTGCCAGCCTACTCGGGACGGGAGGGGGCTACACCTTC
J gene: TRBJ1-2
clone size: -
V gene: TRBV2
D gene: -

CDR3 protein: CASSINTRSYEQYF
CDR3 DNA: TGTGCCAGTAGTATAAACACCCGCTCCTACGAGCAGTACTTC
J gene: TRBJ2-7
clone size: -
V gene: TRBV19
D gene: -

CDR3 protein: CATSRDPRWNTEAFF
CDR3 DNA: TGTGCCACCAGCAGAGATCCCAGATGGAACACTGAAGCTTTCTTT
J gene: TRBJ1-1
clone size: -
V gene: TRBV15
D gene: -

CDR3 protein: CASSLYRQAEAFF
CDR3 DNA: TGTGCCAGCAGTTTATATCGGCAGGCTGAAGCTTTCTTT
J gene: TRBJ1-1
clone size: -
V gene: TRBV27
D gene: -

CDR3 protein: CASSQIGQGDQPQHF
CDR3 DNA: TGTGCCAGCAGCCAAATCGGACAGGGGGATCAGCCCCAGCATTTT
J gene: TRBJ1-5
clone size: -
V gene: TRBV4-2
D gene: TRBD1

CDR3 protein: CASSLVGRAEQYF
CDR3 DNA: TGCGCCAGCAGCCTTGTTGGCAGGGCCGAGCAGTACTTC
J gene: TRBJ2-7
clone size: few
V gene: TRBV4-3
D gene: -

CDR3 protein: CASSSPITYEQYF
CDR3 DNA: TGTGCCAGCAGCTCCCCAATCACCTACGAGCAGTACTTC
J gene: TRBJ2-7
clone size: -
V gene: TRBV11-2
D gene: -

CDR3 protein: CASSQDGTGGFDEQYF
CDR3 DNA: TGTGCCAGCAGCCAAGATGGGACGGGAGGGTTCGACGAGCAGTACTTC
J gene: TRBJ2-7
clone size: -
V gene: TRBV4-2
D gene: TRBD2

CDR3 protein: CATIKRDSEQYF
CDR3 DNA: TGTGCCACCATAAAGAGGGACAGCGAGCAGTACTTC
J gene: TRBJ2-7
clone size: -
V gene: TRBV25-1
D gene: TRBD1

CDR3 protein: CASSLNRAADTQYF
CDR3 DNA: TGCGCCAGCAGCTTGAACAGGGCCGCAGATACGCAGTATTTT
J gene: TRBJ2-3
clone size: -
V gene: TRBV5-1
D gene: -

CDR3 protein: CASSVTGTSMTEQFF
CDR3 DNA: TGTGCCAGCAGTGTCACCGGGACTAGCATGACTGAGCAGTTCTTC
J gene: TRBJ2-1
clone size: -
V gene: TRBV2
D gene: TRBD2

CDR3 protein: CASSLASSGGAILTDTQYF
CDR3 DNA: TGTGCCAGCAGCTTAGCCTCTAGCGGGGGGGCCATACTCACAGATACGCAGTATTTT
J gene: TRBJ2-3
clone size: -
V gene: TRBV7-9
D gene: TRBD2

CDR3 protein: CASSYSPGGNQPQHF
CDR3 DNA: TGTGCCAGCAGTTACTCCCCAGGGGGCAATCAGCCCCAGCATTTT
J gene: TRBJ1-5
clone size: -
V gene: TRBV6-5
D gene: -

CDR3 protein: CASVAVGRVGSPLHF
CDR3 DNA: TGTGCCAGCGTCGCGGTCGGGAGAGTTGGTTCACCCCTCCACTTT
J gene: TRBJ1-6
clone size: -
V gene: TRBV6-5
D gene: -

CDR3 protein: CASSPAASGGLGTQYF
CDR3 DNA: TGTGCCAGCTCACCAGCGGCTAGCGGGGGACTAGGTACGCAGTATTTT
J gene: TRBJ2-3
clone size: -
V gene: TRBV18
D gene: TRBD2

CDR3 protein: CASSFPGQGGYEQYF
CDR3 DNA: TGTGCCAGCAGTTTCCCCGGACAGGGAGGCTACGAGCAGTACTTC
J gene: TRBJ2-7
clone size: few
V gene: TRBV28
D gene: TRBD1

CDR3 protein: CASTVGGGETQYF
CDR3 DNA: TGTGCCAGCACCGTGGGGGGGGGAGAGACCCAGTACTTC
J gene: TRBJ2-5
clone size: -
V gene: TRBV7-9
D gene: TRBD2

CDR3 protein: CASSNRDRGQPQHF
CDR3 DNA: TGTGCCAGCAGTAACCGGGACAGGGGACAGCCCCAGCATTTT
J gene: TRBJ1-5
clone size: -
V gene: TRBV27
D gene: TRBD1

CDR3 protein: CASSPTGTLTDTQYF
CDR3 DNA: TGCGCCAGCAGCCCCACGGGGACTCTCACAGATACGCAGTATTTT
J gene: TRBJ2-3
clone size: -
V gene: TRBV5-1
D gene: -

CDR3 protein: CASSEEGGTQHF
CDR3 DNA: TGTGCCAGCAGTGAAGAGGGGGGGACCCAGCATTTT
J gene: TRBJ1-5
clone size: -
V gene: TRBV2
D gene: -

CDR3 protein: CASSAGQANTEAFF
CDR3 DNA: TGCGCCAGCAGTGCGGGACAGGCTAACACTGAAGCTTTCTTT
J gene: TRBJ1-1
clone size: -
V gene: TRBV10-1
D gene: TRBD1

CDR3 protein: CASIGVGDIQYF
CDR3 DNA: TGCGCCAGCATCGGGGTTGGGGACATTCAGTACTTC
J gene: TRBJ2-4
clone size: -
V gene: TRBV10-2
D gene: -

CDR3 protein: CASSSSSGGIYF
CDR3 DNA: TGTGCCAGCAGCTCCTCTTCGGGGGGGATATATTTT
J gene: TRBJ1-3
clone size: few
V gene: TRBV5-6
D gene: -

CDR3 protein: CASSSLAGGWTDTQYF
CDR3 DNA: TGTGCCAGCAGTTCCTTAGCGGGAGGCTGGACAGATACGCAGTATTTT
J gene: TRBJ2-3
clone size: -
V gene: TRBV27
D gene: TRBD2

CDR3 protein: CASSDWGLAGGYDTQYF
CDR3 DNA: TGTGCCAGCAGTGACTGGGGGCTAGCGGGAGGGTACGATACGCAGTATTTT
J gene: TRBJ2-3
clone size: -
V gene: TRBV2
D gene: TRBD2

CDR3 protein: CATQTGWDTGELFF
CDR3 DNA: TGTGCCACCCAGACAGGGTGGGACACCGGGGAGCTGTTTTTT
J gene: TRBJ2-2
clone size: -
V gene: TRBV6-5
D gene: TRBD1

CDR3 protein: CASSSFLGGATEAFF
CDR3 DNA: TGTGCCAGCAGCTCCTTCTTAGGAGGGGCCACTGAAGCTTTCTTT
J gene: TRBJ1-1
clone size: few
V gene: TRBV7-9
D gene: -

CDR3 protein: CASSIYGNQPQHF
CDR3 DNA: TGTGCCAGTAGTATATACGGGAATCAGCCCCAGCATTTT
J gene: TRBJ1-5
clone size: -
V gene: TRBV19
D gene: -

CDR3 protein: CASSTGQGSSDGYTF
CDR3 DNA: TGTGCCAGTAGTACTGGACAGGGGAGTTCGGATGGCTACACCTTC
J gene: TRBJ1-2
clone size: -
V gene: TRBV19
D gene: TRBD1